This record concerns one T cell receptor (beta chain) sequence. Unique molecular identifiers were incorporated during preparation of the TCRbeta library. TCRdb called the PCR reads again in MiXCR, with one record for every CDR3 protein. The table lists more than 400,000 distinct CDR3 sequences, approximately 42% of them singletons. V lost 0 bases to trimming and J lost 8 bases, with 8 bases between them. CDR3 length: 13 amino acids. CDR1 is MNHEY and CDR2 is SVGAGI in the germline V gene. The sample comes from a study of T-cell reconstitution after alpha-beta-depleted transplantation in children. The chain uses TRBV6-5 and TRBJ2-1; D gene uncertain. Sequenced here: PBMCs, sampled before TCRalphabeta/CD19-depleted stem cell transplant. The clonotype was recovered from a girl aged 2 to 10 with aplastic anemia, due to receive a stem cell transplant. The CDR3 is CASSYSSADEQFF. In DNA, the CDR3 is TGTGCCAGCAGTTACTCGTCGGCGGATGAGCAGTTCTTC.